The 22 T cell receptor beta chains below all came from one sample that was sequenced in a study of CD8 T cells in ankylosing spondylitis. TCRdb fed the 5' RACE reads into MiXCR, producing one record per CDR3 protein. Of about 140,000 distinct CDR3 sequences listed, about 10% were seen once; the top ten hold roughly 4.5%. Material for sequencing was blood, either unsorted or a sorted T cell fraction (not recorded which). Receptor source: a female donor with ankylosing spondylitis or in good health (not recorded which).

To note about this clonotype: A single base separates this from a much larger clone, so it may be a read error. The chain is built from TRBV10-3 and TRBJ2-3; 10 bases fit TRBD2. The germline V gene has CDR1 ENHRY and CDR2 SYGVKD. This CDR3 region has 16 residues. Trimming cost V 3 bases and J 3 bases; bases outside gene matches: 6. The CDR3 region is CAISDERGGGTDTQYF. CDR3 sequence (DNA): TGTGCCATCAGTGATGAGCGGGGGGGCGGGACAGATACGCAGTATTTT.

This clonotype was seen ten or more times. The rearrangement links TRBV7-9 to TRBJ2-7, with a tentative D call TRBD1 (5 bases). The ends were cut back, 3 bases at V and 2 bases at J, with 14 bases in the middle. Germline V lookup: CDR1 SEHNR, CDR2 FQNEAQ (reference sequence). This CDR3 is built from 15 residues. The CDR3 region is CASSFRQGYTYEQYF. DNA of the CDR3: TGTGCCAGCAGCTTTCGGCAGGGTTACACCTACGAGCAGTACTTC.

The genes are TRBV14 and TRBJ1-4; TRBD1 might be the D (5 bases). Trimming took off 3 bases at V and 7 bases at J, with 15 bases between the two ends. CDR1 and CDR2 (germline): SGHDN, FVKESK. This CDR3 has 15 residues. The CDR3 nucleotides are TGTGCCAGCAGCCAGGGCGGGACGGTAATTGAAAAACTGTTTTTT. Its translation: CASSQGGTVIEKLFF.

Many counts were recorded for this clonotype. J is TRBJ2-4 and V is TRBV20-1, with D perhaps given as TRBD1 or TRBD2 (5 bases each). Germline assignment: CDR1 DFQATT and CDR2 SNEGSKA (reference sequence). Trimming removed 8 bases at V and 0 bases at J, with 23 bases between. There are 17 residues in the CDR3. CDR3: CSSYYRTGALAKNIQYF. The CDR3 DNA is TGCAGTTCTTACTACCGGACCGGGGCCCTAGCCAAAAACATTCAGTACTTC.

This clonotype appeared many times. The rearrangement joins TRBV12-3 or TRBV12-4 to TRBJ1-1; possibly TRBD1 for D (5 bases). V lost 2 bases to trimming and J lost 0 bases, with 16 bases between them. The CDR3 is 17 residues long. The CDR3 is CASSLSAGRKMNTEAFF. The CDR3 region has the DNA TGTGCCAGCAGTTTAAGCGCAGGGAGAAAGATGAACACTGAAGCTTTCTTT.

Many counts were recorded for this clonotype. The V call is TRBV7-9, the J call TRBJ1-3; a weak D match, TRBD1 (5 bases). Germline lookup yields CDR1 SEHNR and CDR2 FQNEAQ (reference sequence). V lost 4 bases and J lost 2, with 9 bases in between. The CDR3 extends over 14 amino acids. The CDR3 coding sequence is TGTGCCAGCAGCTCACAGGCAACTGGAAACACCATATATTTT. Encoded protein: CASSSQATGNTIYF. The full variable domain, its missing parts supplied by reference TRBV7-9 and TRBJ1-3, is DTGVSQNPRHKITKRGQNVTFRCDPISEHNRLYWYRQTLGQGPEFLTYFQNEAQLEKSRLLSDRFSAERPKGSFSTLEIQRTEQGDSAMYLCASSSQATGNTIYFGEGSWLTVV.

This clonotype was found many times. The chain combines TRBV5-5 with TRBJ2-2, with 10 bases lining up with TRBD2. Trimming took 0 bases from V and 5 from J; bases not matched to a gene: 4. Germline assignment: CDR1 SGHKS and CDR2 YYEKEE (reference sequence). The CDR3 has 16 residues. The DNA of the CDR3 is TGTGCCAGCAGCTTGGACGGGACTAGCGAAACCGGGGAGCTGTTTTTT. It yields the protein CASSLDGTSETGELFF.

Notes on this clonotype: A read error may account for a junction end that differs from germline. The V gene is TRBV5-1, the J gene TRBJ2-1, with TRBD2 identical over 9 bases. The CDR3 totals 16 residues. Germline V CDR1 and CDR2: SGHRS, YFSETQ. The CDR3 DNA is TGCGCCAGCGGCTTAGAAGTACTAGCGGGTGCTAATGAGCAGTTCTTC. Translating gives CASGLEVLAGANEQFF.

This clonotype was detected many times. The DNA for the CDR3 is TGTGCCAGCACCCTCGCCGGACAGGCGAACACCGGGGAGCTGTTTTTT. Its translation is CASTLAGQANTGELFF. The gene calls are TRBV11-2 and TRBJ2-2; TRBD1 matches at 7 bases. Germline V CDR1 and CDR2: SGHAT, FQNNGV. V dropped 7 bases and J dropped 0; count of bases not matched to a gene: 8. The length of the CDR3 is 16 residues.

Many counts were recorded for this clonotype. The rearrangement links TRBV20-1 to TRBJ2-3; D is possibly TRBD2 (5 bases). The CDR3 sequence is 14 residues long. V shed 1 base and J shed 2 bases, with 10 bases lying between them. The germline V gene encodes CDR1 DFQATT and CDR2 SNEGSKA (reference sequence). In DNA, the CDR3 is TGCAGTGCTAGAGCTGCCGGACTCACAGATACGCAGTATTTT. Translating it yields CSARAAGLTDTQYF.

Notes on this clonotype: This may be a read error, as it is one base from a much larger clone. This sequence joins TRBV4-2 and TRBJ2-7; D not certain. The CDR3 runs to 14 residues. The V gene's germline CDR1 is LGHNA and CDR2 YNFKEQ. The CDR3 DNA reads TGTGCCGGCAGCCAAGACTCAGAGTCCTACGAGCAGTACTTC. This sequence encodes CAGSQDSESYEQYF.

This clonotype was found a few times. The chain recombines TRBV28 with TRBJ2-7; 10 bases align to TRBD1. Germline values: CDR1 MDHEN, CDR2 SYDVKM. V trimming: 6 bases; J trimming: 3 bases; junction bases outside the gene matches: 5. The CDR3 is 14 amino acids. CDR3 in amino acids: CASRPGTGVYEQYF. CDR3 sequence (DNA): TGTGCCAGCAGACCCGGGACAGGGGTCTACGAGCAGTACTTC.

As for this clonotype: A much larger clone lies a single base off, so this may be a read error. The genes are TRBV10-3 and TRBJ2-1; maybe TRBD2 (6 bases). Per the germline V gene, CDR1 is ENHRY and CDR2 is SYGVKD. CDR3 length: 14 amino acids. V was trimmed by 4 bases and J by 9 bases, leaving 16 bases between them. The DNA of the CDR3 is TGTGCCATCAGTGGGTCGGACGGGGGAGGTGAGCAGTTCTTC. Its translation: CAISGSDGGGEQFF.

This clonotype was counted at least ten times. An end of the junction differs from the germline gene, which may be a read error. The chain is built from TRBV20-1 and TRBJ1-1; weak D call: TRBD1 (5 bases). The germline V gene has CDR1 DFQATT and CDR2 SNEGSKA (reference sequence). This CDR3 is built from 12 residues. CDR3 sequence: CSARGGGTEAFF. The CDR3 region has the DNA TGCAGTGCCAGAGGTGGGGGCACTGAAGCTTTCTTT.

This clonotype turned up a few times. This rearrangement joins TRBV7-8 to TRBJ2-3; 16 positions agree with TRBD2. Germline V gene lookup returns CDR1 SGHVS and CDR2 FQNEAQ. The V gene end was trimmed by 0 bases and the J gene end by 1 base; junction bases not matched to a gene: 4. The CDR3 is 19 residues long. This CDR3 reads CASSLAGTSGGAGTDTQYF. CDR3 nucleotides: TGTGCCAGCAGCTTAGCCGGGACTAGCGGGGGGGCAGGCACAGATACGCAGTATTTT. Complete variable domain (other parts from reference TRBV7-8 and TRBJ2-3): GAGVSQSPRYKVAKRGQDVALRCDPISGHVSLFWYQQALGQGPEFLTYFQNEAQLDKSGLPSDRFFAERPEGSVSTLKIQRTQQEDSAVYLCASSLAGTSGGAGTDTQYFGPGTRLTVL.

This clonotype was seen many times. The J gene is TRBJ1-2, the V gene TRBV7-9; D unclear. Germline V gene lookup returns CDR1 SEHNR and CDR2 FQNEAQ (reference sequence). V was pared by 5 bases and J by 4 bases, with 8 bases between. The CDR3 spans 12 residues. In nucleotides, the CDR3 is TGTGCCAGCAGCCAGTCGGTCTATGGCTACACCTTC. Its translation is CASSQSVYGYTF.

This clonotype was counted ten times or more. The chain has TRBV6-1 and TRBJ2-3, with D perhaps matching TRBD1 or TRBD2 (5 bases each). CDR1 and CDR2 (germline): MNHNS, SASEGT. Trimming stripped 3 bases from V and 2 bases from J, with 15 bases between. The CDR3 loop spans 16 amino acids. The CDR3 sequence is CASSEGVGLITDTQYF. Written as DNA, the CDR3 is TGTGCCAGCAGTGAGGGGGTAGGGCTCATCACAGATACGCAGTATTTT.

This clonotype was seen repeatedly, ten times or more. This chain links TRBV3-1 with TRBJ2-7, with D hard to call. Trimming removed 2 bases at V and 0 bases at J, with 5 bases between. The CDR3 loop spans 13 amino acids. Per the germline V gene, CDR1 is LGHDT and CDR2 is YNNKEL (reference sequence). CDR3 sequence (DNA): TGTGCCAGCAGCCAACCTAGCTCCTACGAGCAGTACTTC. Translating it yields CASSQPSSYEQYF.

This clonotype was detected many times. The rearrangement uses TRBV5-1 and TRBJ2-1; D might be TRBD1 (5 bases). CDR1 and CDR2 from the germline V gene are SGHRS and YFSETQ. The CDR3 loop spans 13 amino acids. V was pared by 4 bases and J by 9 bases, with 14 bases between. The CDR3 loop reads CASSPEGVGEQFF. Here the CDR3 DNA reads TGCGCCAGCAGCCCGGAAGGGGTGGGTGAGCAGTTCTTC. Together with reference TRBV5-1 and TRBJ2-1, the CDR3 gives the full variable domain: KAGVTQTPRYLIKTRGQQVTLSCSPISGHRSVSWYQQTPGQGLQFLFEYFSETQRNKGNFPGRFSGRQFSNSRSEMNVSTLELGDSALYLCASSPEGVGEQFFGPGTRLTVL.

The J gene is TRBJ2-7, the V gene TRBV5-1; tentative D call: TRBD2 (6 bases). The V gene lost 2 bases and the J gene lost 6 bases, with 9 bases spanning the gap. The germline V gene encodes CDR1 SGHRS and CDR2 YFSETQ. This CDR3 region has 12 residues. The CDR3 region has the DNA TGCGCCAGCAGCTTTAGCGGCGGCGAGCAGTACTTC. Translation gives CASSFSGGEQYF.

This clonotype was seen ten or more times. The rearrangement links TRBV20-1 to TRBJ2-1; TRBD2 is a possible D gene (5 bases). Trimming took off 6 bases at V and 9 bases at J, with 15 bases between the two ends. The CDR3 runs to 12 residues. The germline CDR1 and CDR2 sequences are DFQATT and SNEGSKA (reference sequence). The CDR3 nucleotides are TGCAGTGCGCCCCCGGCCGGAGGTGAGCAGTTCTTC. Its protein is CSAPPAGGEQFF.

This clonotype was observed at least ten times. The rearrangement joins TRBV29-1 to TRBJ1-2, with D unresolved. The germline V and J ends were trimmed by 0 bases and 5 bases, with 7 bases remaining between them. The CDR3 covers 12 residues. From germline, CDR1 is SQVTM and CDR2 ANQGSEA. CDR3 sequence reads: CSVEDIGYGYTF. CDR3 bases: TGCAGCGTTGAAGATATTGGGTATGGCTACACCTTC.